The 10 T cell receptor beta chains below come from one sample, sequenced in a study of human T cells and chemical hapten exposure. Indicated time point: patch test 3, about 24 weeks after DPC sensitization. Treatment in this sample: therapeutic diphenylcyclopropenone sensitization with weekly scalp DPC. Whole blood that had not been fractionated was the source of extracted total RNA. TCRdb reanalysed the RACE reads using MiXCR and keeps one entry per CDR3 protein. The table lists tens of thousands of distinct CDR3 sequences, roughly 9.5% of them singletons. The sequences come from whole blood, collected in connection with sensitization to the hapten diphenylcyclopropenone (DPC). All receptors derive from a man in his fifties or sixties with alopecia areata. Some clones in this sample may be carry-over from other donors' samples.

On this clonotype itself: A much larger clone sits a single nucleotide away, making a read error possible. The CDR3: CSACGLRFNEQFF. CDR3 DNA sequence: TGCAGTGCTTGCGGGCTAAGGTTCAATGAGCAGTTCTTC. The chain employs TRBV20-1 and TRBJ2-1, with a possible D match to TRBD2 (5 bases). Germline-derived CDR1 and CDR2 are DFQATT and SNEGSKA (reference sequence). Trimming removed 5 bases from V and 6 bases from J, with 14 bases in between. This CDR3 has 13 amino acids.

This sequence joins TRBV2 and TRBJ2-5; D is unclear. Germline CDR1 reads SNHLY; CDR2 reads FYNNEI. V lost 7 bases and J 4 bases, leaving 10 bases between the germline ends. CDR3 length equals 12 residues. The CDR3 nucleotides read TGTGCCAGCATCAGAGGTGGAGAGACCCAGTACTTC. This gives the protein CASIRGGETQYF. Complete variable domain (other parts from reference TRBV2 and TRBJ2-5): EPEVTQTPSHQVTQMGQEVILRCVPISNHLYFYWYRQILGQKVEFLVSFYNNEISEKSEIFDDQFSVERPDGSNFTLKIRSTKLEDSAMYFCASIRGGETQYFGPGTRLLVL.

The CDR3 DNA follows: TGCGCCAGCAGCCGGGGGCGAATGAACACTGAAGCTTTCTTT. Protein product: CASSRGRMNTEAFF. This rearrangement joins TRBV4-1 to TRBJ1-1; tentatively, D is TRBD1 (6 bases). The CDR3 totals 14 residues. V lost 4 bases, J lost 0 bases, and 9 bases lay in between. Per germline, CDR1 MGHRA and CDR2 YSYEKL.

This clonotype was picked up a small number of times. This clone may be a read error of a much larger clone one base away. The chain has TRBV2 and TRBJ2-1; D gene unclear. The CDR3 length is 11 residues. Germline-derived CDR1 and CDR2 are SNHLY and FYNNEI. V gave up 6 bases and J gave up 6 bases, with 6 bases separating them. CDR3 loop: CASSLLNEQFF. For the CDR3, the DNA is TGTGCCAGCAGCCTGCTCAATGAGCAGTTCTTC.

This clonotype showed up just a few times. The rearrangement joins TRBV10-3 to TRBJ2-4; D is uncertain. The germline V and J ends were trimmed by 2 bases and 6 bases, with 5 bases remaining between them. The CDR3 covers 12 residues. Germline assignment: CDR1 ENHRY and CDR2 SYGVKD. CDR3 DNA sequence: TGTGCCATCAGTGAGGGCAGAAACATTCAGTACTTC. Translating gives CAISEGRNIQYF.

In its sample, this clonotype was seen a few times. The V gene is TRBV5-6, the J gene TRBJ2-4; 11 nucleotides agree with TRBD1. Germline V gene lookup returns CDR1 SGHDT and CDR2 YYEEEE. The length of the CDR3 is 19 residues. The trim removed 1 base at V and 0 bases at J, leaving 9 bases unmatched. CDR3 amino acids: CASSLPLGQGVLAKNIQYF. CDR3 DNA sequence: TGTGCCAGCAGCTTGCCCCTGGGACAGGGGGTCCTAGCCAAAAACATTCAGTACTTC.

This clonotype has a count of ten or more. The genes are TRBV11-2 and TRBJ1-2; 8 bases align to TRBD1. This CDR3 contains 14 residues. The V gene end was trimmed by 3 bases and the J gene end by 6 bases; junction bases not matched to a gene: 6. Germline CDR1 reads SGHAT; CDR2 reads FQNNGV. The CDR3 here is CASSFNTGGNGYTF. For the CDR3, the DNA is TGTGCCAGCAGCTTTAACACAGGGGGGAATGGCTACACCTTC.

This clonotype was detected only a few times. The chain recombines TRBV3-1 with TRBJ1-2; no clear D gene. This CDR3 is built from 17 residues. The V end lost 0 bases, the J end lost 0 bases, and 14 bases lay between the germline ends. The germline V gene encodes CDR1 LGHDT and CDR2 YNNKEL (reference sequence). The DNA for the CDR3 is TGTGCCAGCAGCCAAGACGTCACGCCGACGCCTAACTATGGCTACACCTTC. This sequence encodes CASSQDVTPTPNYGYTF.

The V and J genes are TRBV5-1 and TRBJ2-1; D perhaps matches TRBD1 (6 bases). V lost 4 bases and J 4 bases, leaving 12 bases between the germline ends. Germline V gene data show CDR1 as SGHRS and CDR2 as YFSETQ. This CDR3 has 14 residues. The CDR3 DNA reads as TGCGCCAGCAGCGAGGGACAACGATACAATGAGCAGTTCTTC. This sequence encodes CASSEGQRYNEQFF.

This clonotype was recorded many times. The rearrangement uses TRBV6-1 and TRBJ1-5, with 9 bases identical to TRBD1. J was trimmed by 5 bases and V by 5 bases; bases with no gene match: 10. The CDR3 has 16 residues. CDR1 and CDR2 (germline): MNHNS, SASEGT. CDR3 sequence reads: CASSYIGTGNDQPQHF. In DNA form, the CDR3 reads TGTGCCAGCAGTTACATAGGGACAGGGAACGATCAGCCCCAGCATTTT.